This entry describes one T cell receptor (beta chain). Germline-derived CDR1 and CDR2 are MGHDK and SYGVNS. Trimming shortened V by 1 base and J by 2 bases, and 8 bases separated the two germline ends. The length of the CDR3 is 14 residues. The sample is drawn from a study of PD-1 blockade in classical Hodgkin lymphoma. Clones were read by immunoSEQ multiplex PCR, and TCRdb kept only the in-frame ones, dropping some. The sample yields 24,000 or so clones, around 63% seen once. All the patients suffered relapse after autologous stem cell transplantation, and brentuximab vedotin exposure differed. The rearrangement uses TRBV25-1 and TRBJ2-5; no reliable D call. The clonotype was recovered from a human donor with classical Hodgkin lymphoma. Sequenced material: peripheral blood mononuclear cells (PBMCs), taken at baseline. This chain's CDR3 is CASSEWFSQETQYF. CDR3 nucleotides: TGTGCCAGCAGTGAATGGTTCTCGCAAGAGACCCAGTACTTC.